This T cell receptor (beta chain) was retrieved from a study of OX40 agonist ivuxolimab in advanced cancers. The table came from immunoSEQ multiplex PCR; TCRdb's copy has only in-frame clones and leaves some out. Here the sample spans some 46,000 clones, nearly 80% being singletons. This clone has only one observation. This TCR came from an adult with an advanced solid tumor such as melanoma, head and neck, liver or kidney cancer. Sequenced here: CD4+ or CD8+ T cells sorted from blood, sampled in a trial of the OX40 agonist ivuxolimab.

Written as DNA, the CDR3 is TGTGCCAGCTCACCACCCTCCTTGGACTCTGGAAACACCATATATTTT. Its translation: CASSPPSLDSGNTIYF. The V and J genes are TRBV18 and TRBJ1-3; D gene uncertain. This CDR3 has 16 amino acids. CDR1 is KGHSH and CDR2 is LQKENI in the germline V gene. Trimming shortened V by 0 bases and J by 0 bases, and 9 bases separated the two germline ends.